This TCR beta chain was captured in a study of T cells after posttransplantation cyclophosphamide. To note about this clone: Its antigen is not known.

Notes on the study in general: Donor CD8+ memory clones often dominated recipient blood repertoires at later times. Skin or GI-infiltrating T cells shared few TRB sequences with blood. TRB clonality was highly associated with recipient CMV seropositivity and reactivation.

The data were produced by immunoSEQ multiplex PCR, yet TCRdb's version contains in-frame clones alone and is incomplete. The data hold fewer than 8,500 clones, with approximately 84% observed a single time. The V gene's germline CDR1 is SGHVS and CDR2 FNYEAQ. The CDR3 loop spans 13 amino acids. J gave up 7 bases and V 5 bases, and 5 bases lay outside the gene matches. Cyclophosphamide on days +3 and +4 followed busulfan-fludarabine conditioning and a marrow graft. This receptor was obtained from a female patient between 50 and 59 years old who received an allogeneic stem cell transplant from a related donor, was CMV-positive, and had no GVHD. Some T cells here may be from the graft donor. The V gene is TRBV7-6, the J gene TRBJ2-1, with 7 nucleotides matching TRBD2. The specimen comprised CD8+ T cells sorted from PBMCs, sampled approximately 190 weeks after allogeneic stem cell transplant with posttransplant cyclophosphamide. The CDR3 reads CASSPGLENEQFF. The CDR3 coding sequence is TGTGCCAGCAGCCCAGGACTAGAGAATGAGCAGTTCTTC.